The 9 T cell receptor beta chains listed next were all sequenced from one sample in a study of T cells in women clearing cervical HPV infection. Using immunoSEQ multiplex PCR, the repertoire was profiled, and TCRdb retains in-frame clones only, with some absent. The specimen's table records about 35,000 clones. Material: blood buffy coat. These receptors all come from a woman aged 18-70 years with a cervical HPV16 infection that either progressed to CIN3+ or cleared (not recorded which).

Turning to this clone: The read ends 3 residues before the CDR3 terminus; that terminus is restored from the germline J gene. V and J are TRBV5-1 and TRBJ2-5; 8 nucleotides line up with TRBD2. Per germline, CDR1 SGHRS and CDR2 YFSETQ. The CDR3 is made up of 13 amino acids. V lost 4 bases to trimming and J lost 5 bases; unmatched junction nucleotides: 4. CDR3 protein: CASSPGGDETQYF. The part of the CDR3 DNA that was read is TGCGCCAGCAGCCCGGGAGGGGATGAGACC.

Note on this clone: From the germline J gene comes the end of the CDR3, since the read stops 3 residues before it. The genes are TRBV5-4 and TRBJ2-7, with 9 bases fitting TRBD1. Germline lookup yields CDR1 SGHNT and CDR2 YYREEE (reference sequence). The V gene end was trimmed by 3 bases and the J gene end by 3 bases; junction bases not matched to a gene: 4. This CDR3 contains 14 residues. This CDR3 is CASSSDRGVYEQYF. The CDR3 DNA, read in part, is TGTGCCAGCAGCTCGGACAGGGGAGTCTACGAG.

Notes on this clone: The read terminates 3 residues ahead of where the CDR3 ends, so the germline J gene completes it. The chain joins TRBV7-7 to TRBJ2-3, with D unclear. The CDR3 runs 14 residues. Germline values: CDR1 SSHAT, CDR2 FNYEAQ (reference sequence). V lost 4 bases to trimming and J lost 4 bases, with 12 bases between them. CDR3 bases read: TGTGCCAGCAGCTCCTCCGCTACCGCAGATACG. It specifies CASSSSATADT. The whole CDR3 sequence reads CASSSSATADTQYF.

With regard to this clone: The CDR3 is cut off 3 residues early in the read; its end comes from the germline J gene. V gene TRBV28 combines with J gene TRBJ1-5; TRBD1 aligns across 7 bases. The CDR3 spans 14 residues. The germline CDR1 and CDR2 sequences are MDHEN and SYDVKM. After removal of 6 bases from V and 3 bases from J, the junction contained 5 bases not matched to a gene. CDR3: CASSPGQVNQPQHF. Partial CDR3 DNA: TGTGCCAGCAGCCCAGGACAGGTCAATCAGCCC.

Notes on this clone: The missing CDR3 end, 3 residues past where the read stops, is filled in from the germline J gene. The V call is TRBV20-1, the J call TRBJ2-7; 7 bases fit TRBD2. The germline V gene encodes CDR1 DFQATT and CDR2 SNEGSKA (reference sequence). CDR3 length equals 15 residues. Trimming took 3 bases from V and 2 from J; bases not matched to a gene: 10. CDR3 DNA, as far as it was read: TGCAGTGCTAGCGGGGGAGGGGTAGGGGCCTACGAG. It encodes CSASGGGVGAYE. The full-length CDR3 reads as CSASGGGVGAYEQYF.

About this clone itself: With the read ending 3 residues before the CDR3 end, the germline J gene is used to fill in that end. The V call is TRBV5-1, the J call TRBJ2-5; TRBD1 aligns across 8 bases. Germline values: CDR1 SGHRS, CDR2 YFSETQ. The V segment lost 4 bases and the J segment 3 bases; nucleotides outside the gene matches: 5. The CDR3 contains 14 residues. The CDR3 protein is CASSLTGGEETQYF. CDR3 DNA, as far as it was read: TGCGCCAGCAGCCTTACAGGGGGAGAAGAGACC.

Concerning this clone: The CDR3 end lies 3 residues beyond the end of the read and is filled in from the germline J gene. The chain has TRBV5-1 and TRBJ1-4, with TRBD1 matching 10 bases. The CDR3 consists of 19 residues. Germline V lookup: CDR1 SGHRS, CDR2 YFSETQ. CDR3 sequence reads: CASSRRDRGFGSGANVLFF. The CDR3 bases that were read are TGCGCCAGCAGCCGCCGGGACAGGGGATTCGGGTCTGGGGCCAACGTA.

As regards this clone: The read stops 3 residues short of the end of the CDR3; the missing end is completed from the germline J gene. V and J are TRBV5-1 and TRBJ1-2; 11 bases are a match to TRBD1. CDR1 is SGHRS, CDR2 YFSETQ, per germline. Losses at the gene ends were 4 bases for V and 3 bases for J; bases not matched to a gene: 8. The CDR3 runs 16 residues. The CDR3 protein is CASSGGTGGYDYGYTF. The DNA read from the CDR3 is TGCGCCAGCAGCGGGGGGACAGGGGGTTATGACTATGGC.

Worth noting for this clone: Read data end 3 residues before the CDR3 end; the end is taken from the germline J gene. The V gene is TRBV19, the J gene TRBJ1-6, with a weak D call TRBD1 (5 bases). Germline CDR1 reads LNHDA; CDR2 reads SQIVND (reference sequence). The CDR3 has 13 amino acids. Trimming pared 3 bases from V and 9 bases from J, leaving 9 bases between. This CDR3 reads CASSIGGRSPLHF. The sequenced CDR3 bases are TGTGCCAGTAGTATCGGGGGACGTTCACCC.